This T cell receptor (beta chain) was sequenced for a study of technical replicates of blood from a handful of donors. Only in-frame clones appear in the TCRdb table, and some are missing; sequencing was by immunoSEQ multiplex PCR. The table records fewer than 20,000 clones, around 87% of them present only once. The CDR3 covers 16 residues. V dropped 5 bases and J dropped 12; count of bases not matched to a gene: 17. The V gene's germline CDR1 is MDHEN and CDR2 SYDVKM. The chain links TRBV28 to TRBJ2-1; 9 nucleotides match TRBD2. The specimen sequenced was PBMCs. The TCR comes from a human donor in good health. In DNA form, the CDR3 reads TGTGCCAGCAGTCCTCATGGGGGACTAGCAGGCCAAGGGCAGTTCTTC. It translates to CASSPHGGLAGQGQFF.